This TCR beta chain stems from a study of cytomegalovirus exposure and HLA in healthy donors. General study points: The investigators catalogued 160 or so TCR beta chains as cytomegalovirus-associated.

The PCR made use of 60 Vbeta and 13 Jbeta primers. Method: immunoSEQ multiplex PCR; TCRdb's copy keeps in-frame clones and lacks some. Of 100,000 or so clones in the sample, 60% to 80% were seen once. With respect to this clone: As yet, its antigen is unknown.

V lost 4 bases to trimming and J lost 8 bases; unmatched junction nucleotides: 16. CDR1 MNHNS and CDR2 SASEGT come from the germline V gene. The CDR3 is 16 residues long. The sample consisted of PBMCs. This TCR was sampled from a man younger than 40 in good health and CMV-seronegative. V usage is TRBV6-1 and J usage is TRBJ1-2; 7 bases are a match to TRBD1. This CDR3 reads CASSGSHRGRAGGYTF. CDR3 bases: TGTGCCAGCAGTGGTTCACACAGGGGTCGGGCAGGGGGCTACACCTTC.